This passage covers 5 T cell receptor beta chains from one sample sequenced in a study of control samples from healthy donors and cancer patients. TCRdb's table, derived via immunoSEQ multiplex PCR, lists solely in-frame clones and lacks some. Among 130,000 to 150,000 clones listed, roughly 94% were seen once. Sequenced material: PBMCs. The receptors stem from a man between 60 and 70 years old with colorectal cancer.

CDR3 sequence reads: CAYSGQGAGEQYF. CDR3 nucleotide sequence: TGTGCCTATTCAGGACAGGGGGCTGGGGAGCAGTACTTC. The chain joins TRBV28 to TRBJ2-7; TRBD1 agrees at 11 bases. The V and J ends lost 11 bases and 7 bases, in that order; junction bases with no gene match: 10. Germline values: CDR1 MDHEN, CDR2 SYDVKM. This CDR3 region has 13 residues. The whole variable domain, remainder taken from reference TRBV28 and TRBJ2-7, is DVKVTQSSRYLVKRTGEKVFLECVQDMDHENMFWYRQDPGLGLRLIYFSYDVKMKEKGDIPEGYSVSREKKERFSLILESASTNQTSMYLCAYSGQGAGEQYFGPGTRLTVT.

In DNA form, the CDR3 reads TGCGCCAGCAATGGCCCAGGGAACACTGAAGCTTTCTTT. Encoded protein: CASNGPGNTEAFF. This chain joins TRBV4-1 and TRBJ1-1, with D unresolved. This CDR3 is built from 13 residues. V gave up 7 bases and J gave up 1 base, with 10 bases separating them. CDR1 is MGHRA, CDR2 YSYEKL, per germline.

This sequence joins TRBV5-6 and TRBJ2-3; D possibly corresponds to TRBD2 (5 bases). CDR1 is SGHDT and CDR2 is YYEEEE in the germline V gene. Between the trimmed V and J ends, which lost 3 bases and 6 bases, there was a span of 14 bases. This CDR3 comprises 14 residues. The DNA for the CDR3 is TGTGCCAGCAGCTCATGGGAGTCGTGGGATACGCAGTATTTT. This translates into CASSSWESWDTQYF.

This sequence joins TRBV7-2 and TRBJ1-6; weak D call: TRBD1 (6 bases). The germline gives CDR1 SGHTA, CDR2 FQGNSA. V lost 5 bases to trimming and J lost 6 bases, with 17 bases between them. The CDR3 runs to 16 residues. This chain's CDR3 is CASSLPGGAGNSPLHF. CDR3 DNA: TGTGCCAGCAGCCTCCCGGGGGGGGCAGGTAATTCACCCCTCCACTTT. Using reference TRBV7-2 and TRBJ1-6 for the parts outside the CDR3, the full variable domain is GAGVSQSPSNKVTEKGKDVELRCDPISGHTALYWYRQSLGQGLEFLIYFQGNSAPDKSGLPSDRFSAERTGGSVSTLTIQRTQQEDSAVYLCASSLPGGAGNSPLHFGNGTRLTVT.

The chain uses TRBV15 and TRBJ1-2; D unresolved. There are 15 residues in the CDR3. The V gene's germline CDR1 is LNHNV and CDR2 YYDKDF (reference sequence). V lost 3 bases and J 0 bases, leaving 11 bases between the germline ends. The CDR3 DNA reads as TGTGCCACCAGCAGCCCCAGGCAGGCTAACTATGGCTACACCTTC. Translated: CATSSPRQANYGYTF.